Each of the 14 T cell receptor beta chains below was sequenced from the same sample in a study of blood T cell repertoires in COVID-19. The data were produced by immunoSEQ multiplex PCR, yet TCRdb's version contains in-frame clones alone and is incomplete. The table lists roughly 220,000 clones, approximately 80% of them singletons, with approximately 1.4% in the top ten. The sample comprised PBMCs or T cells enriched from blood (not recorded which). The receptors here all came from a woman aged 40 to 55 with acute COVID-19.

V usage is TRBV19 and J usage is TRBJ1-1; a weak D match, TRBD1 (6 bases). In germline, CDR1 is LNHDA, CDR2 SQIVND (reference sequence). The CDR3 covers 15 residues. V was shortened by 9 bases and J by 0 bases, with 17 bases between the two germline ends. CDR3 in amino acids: CASQGGVRVNTEAFF. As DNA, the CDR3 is TGTGCCAGCCAAGGGGGGGTCAGAGTGAACACTGAAGCTTTCTTT.

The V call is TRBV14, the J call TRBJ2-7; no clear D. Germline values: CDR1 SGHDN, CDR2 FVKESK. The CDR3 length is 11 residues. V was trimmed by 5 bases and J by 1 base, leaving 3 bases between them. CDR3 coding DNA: TGTGCCAGCAGCGAGTCCTACGAGCAGTACTTC. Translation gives CASSESYEQYF.

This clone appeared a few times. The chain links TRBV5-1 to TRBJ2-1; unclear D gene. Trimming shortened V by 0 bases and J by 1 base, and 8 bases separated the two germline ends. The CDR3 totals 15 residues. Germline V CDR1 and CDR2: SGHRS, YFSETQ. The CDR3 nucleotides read TGCGCCAGCAGCTTGGAAAAGCTATCCTACAATGAGCAGTTCTTC. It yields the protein CASSLEKLSYNEQFF.

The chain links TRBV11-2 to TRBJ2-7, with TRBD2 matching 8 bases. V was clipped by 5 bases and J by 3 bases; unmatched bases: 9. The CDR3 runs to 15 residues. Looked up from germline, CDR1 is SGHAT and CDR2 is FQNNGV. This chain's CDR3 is CASSPPRSGGYEQYF. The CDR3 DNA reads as TGTGCCAGCAGCCCGCCCCGCAGCGGGGGCTACGAGCAGTACTTC.

CDR3 in DNA: TGTGCCAGCAGTGTAGAACAGACTAGCAATCAGCCCCAGCATTTT. Residues: CASSVEQTSNQPQHF. The V and J genes are TRBV2 and TRBJ1-5, with D unclear. This CDR3 is built from 15 residues. With 4 bases removed from V and 0 bases from J, the gap between germline ends came to 10 bases. Germline CDR1 is SNHLY and CDR2 is FYNNEI.

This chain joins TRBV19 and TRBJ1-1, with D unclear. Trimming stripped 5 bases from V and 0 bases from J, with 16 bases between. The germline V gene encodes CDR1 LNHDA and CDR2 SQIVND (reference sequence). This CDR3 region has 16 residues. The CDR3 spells CASSPGGRAMNTEAFF. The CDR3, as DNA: TGTGCCAGTAGTCCCGGAGGACGGGCCATGAACACTGAAGCTTTCTTT. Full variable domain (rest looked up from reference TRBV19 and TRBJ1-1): DGGITQSPKYLFRKEGQNVTLSCEQNLNHDAMYWYRQDPGQGLRLIYYSQIVNDFQKGDIAEGYSVSREKKESFPLTVTSAQKNPTAFYLCASSPGGRAMNTEAFFGQGTRLTVV.

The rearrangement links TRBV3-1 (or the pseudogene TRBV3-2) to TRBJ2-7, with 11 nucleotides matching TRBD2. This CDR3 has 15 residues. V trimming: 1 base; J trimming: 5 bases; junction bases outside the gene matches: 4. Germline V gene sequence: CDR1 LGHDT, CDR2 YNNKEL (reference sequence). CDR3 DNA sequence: TGTGCCAGCAGCCAAGTGACTAGCGGGGTAAACGAGCAGTACTTC. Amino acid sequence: CASSQVTSGVNEQYF.

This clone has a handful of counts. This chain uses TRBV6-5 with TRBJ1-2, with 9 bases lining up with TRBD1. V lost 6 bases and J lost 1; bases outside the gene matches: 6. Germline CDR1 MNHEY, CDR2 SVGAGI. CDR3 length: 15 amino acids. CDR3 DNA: TGTGCCAGCAGCGGTCAGGGACAGGGTAACTATGGCTACACCTTC. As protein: CASSGQGQGNYGYTF.

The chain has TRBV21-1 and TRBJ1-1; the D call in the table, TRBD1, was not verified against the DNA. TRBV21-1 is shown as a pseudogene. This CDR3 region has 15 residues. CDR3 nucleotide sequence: TGTGCCAGCAGCAAATGCCAGTCTCGGAACACTGAAGCTTTCTTT. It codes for CASSKCQSRNTEAFF.

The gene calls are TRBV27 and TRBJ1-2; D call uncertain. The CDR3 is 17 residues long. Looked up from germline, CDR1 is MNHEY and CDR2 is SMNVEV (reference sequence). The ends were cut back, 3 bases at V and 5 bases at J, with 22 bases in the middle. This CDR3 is CASSLLSRQAQWYGYTF. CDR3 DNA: TGTGCCAGCAGTTTGCTTTCCAGGCAGGCCCAGTGGTATGGCTACACCTTC.

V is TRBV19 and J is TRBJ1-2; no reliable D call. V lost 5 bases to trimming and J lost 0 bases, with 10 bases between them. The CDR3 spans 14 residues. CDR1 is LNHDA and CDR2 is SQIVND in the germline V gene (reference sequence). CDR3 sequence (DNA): TGTGCCAGTAGTGGCACCAGCGCTAACTATGGCTACACCTTC. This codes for CASSGTSANYGYTF.

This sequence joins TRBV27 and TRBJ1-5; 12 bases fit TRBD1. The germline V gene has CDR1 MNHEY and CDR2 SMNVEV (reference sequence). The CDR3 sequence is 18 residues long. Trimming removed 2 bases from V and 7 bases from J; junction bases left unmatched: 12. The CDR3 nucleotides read TGTGCCAGCAGTTTAAGACCTCCCGGGACAGGGGGCTGGCAGCCCCAGCATTTT. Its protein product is CASSLRPPGTGGWQPQHF.

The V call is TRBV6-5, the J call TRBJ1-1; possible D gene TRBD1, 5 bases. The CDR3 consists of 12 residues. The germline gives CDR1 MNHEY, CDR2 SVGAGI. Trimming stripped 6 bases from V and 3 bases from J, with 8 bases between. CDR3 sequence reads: CASRGAYTEAFF. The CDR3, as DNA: TGTGCCAGCAGAGGGGCGTACACTGAAGCTTTCTTT.

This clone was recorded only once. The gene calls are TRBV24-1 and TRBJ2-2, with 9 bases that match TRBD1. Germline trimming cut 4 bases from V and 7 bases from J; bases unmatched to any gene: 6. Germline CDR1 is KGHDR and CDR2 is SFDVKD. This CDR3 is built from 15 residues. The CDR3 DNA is TGTGCCACCAGTGACGCGGGACAGGGCTTCGGGGAGCTGTTTTTT. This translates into CATSDAGQGFGELFF.